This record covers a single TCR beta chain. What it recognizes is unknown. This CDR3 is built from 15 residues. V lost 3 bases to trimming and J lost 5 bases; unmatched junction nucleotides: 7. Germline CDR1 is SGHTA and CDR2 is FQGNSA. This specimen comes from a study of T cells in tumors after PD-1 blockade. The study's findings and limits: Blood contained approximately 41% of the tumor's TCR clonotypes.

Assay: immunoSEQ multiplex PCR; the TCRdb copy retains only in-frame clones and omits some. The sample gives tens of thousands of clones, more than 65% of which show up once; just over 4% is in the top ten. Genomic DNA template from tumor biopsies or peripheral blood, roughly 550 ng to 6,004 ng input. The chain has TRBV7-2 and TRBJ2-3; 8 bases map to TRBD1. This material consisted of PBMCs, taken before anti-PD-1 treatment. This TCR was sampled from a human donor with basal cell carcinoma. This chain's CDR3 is CASSFPGGFGDTQYF. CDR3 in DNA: TGTGCCAGCAGCTTCCCAGGGGGCTTTGGAGATACGCAGTATTTT.